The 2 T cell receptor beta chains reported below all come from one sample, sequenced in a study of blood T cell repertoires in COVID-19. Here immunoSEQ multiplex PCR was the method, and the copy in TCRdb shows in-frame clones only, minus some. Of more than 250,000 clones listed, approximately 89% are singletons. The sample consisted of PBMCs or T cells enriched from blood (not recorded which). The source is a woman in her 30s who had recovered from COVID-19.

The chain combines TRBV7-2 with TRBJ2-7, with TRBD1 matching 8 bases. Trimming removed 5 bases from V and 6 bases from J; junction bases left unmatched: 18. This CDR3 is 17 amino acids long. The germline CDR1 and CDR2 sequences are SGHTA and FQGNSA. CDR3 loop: CASSPWVGDRRPLEQYF. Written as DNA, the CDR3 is TGTGCCAGCAGCCCCTGGGTCGGGGACAGGCGGCCACTCGAGCAGTACTTC.

CDR3 coding DNA: TGTGCCAGCAAGGAAAGCGGGGGGTCCGCCCCCTACAATGAGCAGTTCTTC. Protein sequence: CASKESGGSAPYNEQFF. This sequence joins TRBV2 and TRBJ2-1, with 9 bases fitting TRBD2. Germline CDR1 SNHLY, CDR2 FYNNEI. The CDR3 runs to 17 residues. Losses at the gene ends were 7 bases for V and 2 bases for J; bases not matched to a gene: 12.